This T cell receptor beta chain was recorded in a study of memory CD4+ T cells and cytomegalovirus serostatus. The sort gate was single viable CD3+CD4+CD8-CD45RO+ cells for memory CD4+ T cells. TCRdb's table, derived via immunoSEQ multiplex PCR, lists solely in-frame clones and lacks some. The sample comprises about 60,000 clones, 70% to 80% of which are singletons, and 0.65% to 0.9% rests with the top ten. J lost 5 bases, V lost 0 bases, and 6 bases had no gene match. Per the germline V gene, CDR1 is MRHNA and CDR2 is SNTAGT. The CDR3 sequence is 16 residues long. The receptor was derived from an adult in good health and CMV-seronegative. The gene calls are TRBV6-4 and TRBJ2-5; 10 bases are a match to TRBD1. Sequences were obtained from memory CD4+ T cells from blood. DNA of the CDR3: TGTGCCAGCAGTGACTCCTCGACAGGGGGCAGGGAGACCCAGTACTTC. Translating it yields CASSDSSTGGRETQYF.